This T cell receptor beta chain was recorded in a study of T cell responses to AZD1222 COVID-19 vaccine. Sequencing was performed with immunoSEQ multiplex PCR; in TCRdb, only in-frame clones are kept and a portion is missing. The sample records tens of thousands of clones, around 80% being singletons. The CDR3 consists of 15 residues. Trimming stripped 4 bases from V and 4 bases from J, with 15 bases between. Germline loops: CDR1 SGHRS, CDR2 YFSETQ. The J gene is TRBJ1-3, the V gene TRBV5-1; no reliable D call. Specimen: peripheral blood, collected 28 days after the second AZD1222 dose. The receptor was isolated from an adult who received the AZD1222 COVID-19 vaccine. For the CDR3, the DNA is TGCGCCAGCAGCCCGGGAATGGTAGGAGGAAACACCATATATTTT. Residues: CASSPGMVGGNTIYF.